Described below is a single T cell receptor (beta chain) sequence and its context. These data come from a study of blood T cell repertoires in COVID-19. The trim removed 7 bases at V and 4 bases at J, leaving 6 bases unmatched. This CDR3 has 13 residues. CDR1 and CDR2 (germline): MNHEY, SVGAGI. The data were produced by immunoSEQ multiplex PCR, yet TCRdb's version contains in-frame clones alone and is incomplete. The sample records about 300,000 clones, over 75% being singletons. This chain links TRBV6-5 with TRBJ1-1; 7 positions match TRBD1. Sequenced sample: peripheral blood. This sequence was found in a human donor in a cohort sampled during active COVID-19. The DNA of the CDR3 is TGTGCCAGCACCCCACAGGGGTTCACTGAAGCTTTCTTT. Translated, it gives CASTPQGFTEAFF.